A single sample is the source of the 16 T cell receptor beta chains below, sequenced in a study of Graves' ophthalmopathy and Graves' hyperthyroidism. RNA served as the template for amplifying TCR beta CDR3 regions. RT-PCR with HTBI primers came first, then second-round multiplex PCR. TCRdb used MiXCR to reprocess the multiplex PCR reads, holding one entry per CDR3 protein. The data hold 400,000 or so distinct CDR3 sequences, with about a sixth observed a single time. Sequencing was performed on peripheral blood. These receptors were obtained from an adult woman with stable Graves' hyperthyroidism.

The chain is built from TRBV19 and TRBJ1-1; 7 nucleotides match TRBD1. The CDR3 extends over 13 amino acids. In germline, CDR1 is LNHDA, CDR2 SQIVND (reference sequence). V was clipped by 10 bases and J by 4 bases; unmatched bases: 9. Here the CDR3 DNA reads TGTGCCACATCTAACAGGGGAGGCACTGAAGCTTTCTTT. This codes for CATSNRGGTEAFF. Variable domain in full (rest from reference TRBV19 and TRBJ1-1): DGGITQSPKYLFRKEGQNVTLSCEQNLNHDAMYWYRQDPGQGLRLIYYSQIVNDFQKGDIAEGYSVSREKKESFPLTVTSAQKNPTAFYLCATSNRGGTEAFFGQGTRLTVV.

This clonotype was seen ten or more times. This sequence joins TRBV7-8 and TRBJ2-4; the match to TRBD1 covers 8 bases. The germline V gene encodes CDR1 SGHVS and CDR2 FQNEAQ. CDR3 length: 15 residues. Losses at the gene ends were 5 bases for V and 1 base for J; bases not matched to a gene: 4. CDR3 residues: CASSADRAAKNIQYF. CDR3 DNA: TGTGCCAGCAGCGCGGACAGGGCGGCCAAAAACATTCAGTACTTC.

This clonotype was recorded at least ten times. The CDR3 is CASGRQGVVNSNQPQHF. Here the CDR3 DNA reads TGTGCCAGTGGGCGACAGGGGGTTGTTAATAGCAATCAGCCCCAGCATTTT. V usage is TRBV19 and J usage is TRBJ1-5; TRBD1 matches 9 bases. CDR1 and CDR2 from the germline V gene are LNHDA and SQIVND (reference sequence). The CDR3 runs to 17 residues. Trimming at V came to 8 bases and at J to 0 bases, leaving 11 bases not matched to a gene.

This clonotype was seen repeatedly, ten times or more. The chain couples TRBV24-1 to TRBJ2-5; either TRBD1 or TRBD2 may fit D (5 bases each). V was cut by 3 bases and J by 3 bases, with 16 bases left in between. In germline, CDR1 is KGHDR, CDR2 SFDVKD. CDR3 length: 16 amino acids. The CDR3 DNA sequence: TGTGCCACCAGTGATAGATGGGGACCCGAAGAAGAGACCCAGTACTTC. Residues: CATSDRWGPEEETQYF.

This clonotype has a count of ten or more. DNA for the CDR3: TGTGCCAGCAGTCTTCTCAGCAAAAGGGGAAATCAGCCCCAGCATTTT. This encodes CASSLLSKRGNQPQHF. V and J are TRBV28 and TRBJ1-5; D possibly corresponds to TRBD1 (5 bases). V lost 5 bases to trimming and J lost 4 bases, with 18 bases between them. Germline-derived CDR1 and CDR2 are MDHEN and SYDVKM. The CDR3 covers 16 residues.

V gene TRBV12-3 or TRBV12-4 combines with J gene TRBJ1-2; D ambiguous. The germline V and J ends were trimmed by 9 bases and 1 base, with 6 bases remaining between them. The CDR3 length is 11 residues. The CDR3 DNA sequence: TGTGCCAGTGAGAGTAACTATGGCTACACCTTC. The encoded protein is CASESNYGYTF.

This clonotype was found many times. This chain uses TRBV2 with TRBJ2-7; 7 nucleotides agree with TRBD2. The CDR3 has 14 residues. Germline V CDR1 and CDR2: SNHLY, FYNNEI. The V and J ends lost 4 bases and 2 bases, in that order; junction bases with no gene match: 5. The CDR3 reads CASSVSSGTYEQYF. The CDR3 nucleotides read TGTGCCAGCAGTGTTTCTAGCGGTACCTACGAGCAGTACTTC.

This clonotype was detected ten times or more. In DNA, the CDR3 is TGTGCCAGCAGTTTATATGGGGGGCATCAGCCCCAGCATTTT. Translating it yields CASSLYGGHQPQHF. The rearrangement uses TRBV28 and TRBJ1-5; maybe TRBD1 (6 bases). Germline-derived CDR1 and CDR2 are MDHEN and SYDVKM. The CDR3 is made up of 14 amino acids. V gave up 1 base and J gave up 5 bases, with 9 bases separating them.

This clonotype has a count of ten or more. The rearrangement links TRBV5-4 to TRBJ2-3; TRBD2 aligns across 7 bases. This CDR3 has 19 residues. V was pared by 0 bases and J by 4 bases, with 17 bases of the junction left unmatched. Germline values: CDR1 SGHNT, CDR2 YYREEE (reference sequence). The CDR3: CASSLDSGINWVVPDTQYF. In DNA, the CDR3 is TGTGCCAGCAGCTTGGACAGCGGGATTAATTGGGTCGTCCCAGATACGCAGTATTTT.

This clonotype came up many times. The gene calls are TRBV2 and TRBJ1-5; 8 bases match TRBD1. The germline V gene has CDR1 SNHLY and CDR2 FYNNEI. Trimming removed 11 bases from V and 5 bases from J; junction bases left unmatched: 8. The CDR3 runs to 13 residues. CDR3 loop: CAGRKTGDQPQHF. DNA of the CDR3: TGTGCCGGAAGAAAGACAGGGGATCAGCCCCAGCATTTT.

V and J are TRBV28 and TRBJ2-7, with TRBD2 as a possible D gene (6 bases). Germline V gene lookup returns CDR1 MDHEN and CDR2 SYDVKM. The CDR3 extends over 17 amino acids. V was shortened by 5 bases and J by 2 bases, with 22 bases between the two germline ends. Here the CDR3 reads CASSKTPGLRKAYEQYF. CDR3 nucleotide sequence: TGTGCCAGCAGTAAAACTCCGGGACTCCGGAAGGCCTACGAGCAGTACTTC.

This clonotype was picked up many times. The genes are TRBV7-6 and TRBJ2-7, with TRBD2 as a possible D gene (5 bases). From germline, CDR1 is SGHVS and CDR2 FNYEAQ. This CDR3 has 13 residues. The germline V and J ends were trimmed by 4 bases and 4 bases, with 11 bases remaining between them. The CDR3 DNA follows: TGTGCCAGCAGCTATGGGAGCCGTTACGAGCAGTACTTC. Its protein product is CASSYGSRYEQYF.

This clonotype was detected ten times or more. The rearrangement uses TRBV6-5 and TRBJ2-2; possible D gene TRBD2, 5 bases. This CDR3 is 15 amino acids long. Germline values: CDR1 MNHEY, CDR2 SVGAGI. V lost 5 bases to trimming and J lost 7 bases, with 17 bases between them. The CDR3 DNA follows: TGTGCCAGCAGTAACACGCTAGCCGGTGGCGGGGAGCTGTTTTTT. Protein: CASSNTLAGGGELFF.

This clonotype has at least ten counts. The rearrangement uses TRBV7-8 and TRBJ1-3; no clear D. V lost 5 bases and J 0 bases, leaving 14 bases between the germline ends. The CDR3 consists of 16 residues. CDR1 and CDR2 (germline): SGHVS, FQNEAQ. The CDR3 here is CASSPFTLDSGNTIYF. The CDR3 coding sequence is TGTGCCAGCAGCCCTTTCACCCTTGACTCTGGAAACACCATATATTTT. The full variable domain, its missing parts supplied by reference TRBV7-8 and TRBJ1-3, is GAGVSQSPRYKVAKRGQDVALRCDPISGHVSLFWYQQALGQGPEFLTYFQNEAQLDKSGLPSDRFFAERPEGSVSTLKIQRTQQEDSAVYLCASSPFTLDSGNTIYFGEGSWLTVV.

The chain joins TRBV27 to TRBJ1-1; D unresolved. Germline CDR1 reads MNHEY; CDR2 reads SMNVEV (reference sequence). Trimming left V 0 bases short and J 3 bases short, with 11 bases between. The length of the CDR3 is 15 residues. The CDR3 nucleotides read TGTGCCAGCAGTTTATCGCTCGGACGCTACACTGAAGCTTTCTTT. The encoded protein is CASSLSLGRYTEAFF.

This clonotype has more than one count but fewer than ten. This chain joins TRBV11-2 and TRBJ2-2; unclear D gene. V was pared by 4 bases and J by 0 bases, with 12 bases between. The V gene's germline CDR1 is SGHAT and CDR2 FQNNGV. The CDR3 length is 16 residues. The CDR3 sequence: CASSSFDATNTGELFF. Written as DNA, the CDR3 is TGTGCCAGCAGCTCATTCGACGCCACGAACACCGGGGAGCTGTTTTTT.